The 15 T cell receptor beta chains reported below all come from one sample, sequenced in a study of cytomegalovirus exposure and HLA in healthy donors. The study ran its PCR with 60 Vbeta and 13 Jbeta primers. Sequencing was performed with immunoSEQ multiplex PCR; in TCRdb, only in-frame clones are kept and a portion is missing. The data show around 99,000 clones, 65% to 85% seen once. The specimen sequenced was PBMCs. The receptors here all came from a young man in good health and CMV-seronegative.

The genes are TRBV6-1 and TRBJ1-2; D unresolved. The CDR3 is 15 amino acids. Trimming shortened V by 1 base and J by 0 bases, and 9 bases separated the two germline ends. The V gene's germline CDR1 is MNHNS and CDR2 SASEGT. Here the CDR3 DNA reads TGTGCCAGCAGTGAAGGCAGAACCGCTAACTATGGCTACACCTTC. Its translation is CASSEGRTANYGYTF.

As to this clone: Other DNA sequences of this sample code for an identical CDR3. The J gene is TRBJ2-7, the V gene TRBV5-1, with 9 bases identical to TRBD2. The CDR3 runs to 14 residues. The J segment lost 0 bases and the V segment lost 4 bases, leaving 2 bases of the junction unmatched. CDR1 is SGHRS, CDR2 YFSETQ, per germline. CDR3 DNA sequence: TGCGCCAGCAGCCTAGCGGGGAGCTCCTACGAGCAGTACTTC. Residues: CASSLAGSSYEQYF.

The V gene is TRBV19, the J gene TRBJ2-3, with no clear D. There are 14 residues in the CDR3. V dropped 5 bases and J dropped 1 base, with 10 bases sitting between them. In germline, CDR1 is LNHDA, CDR2 SQIVND (reference sequence). For the CDR3, the DNA is TGTGCCAGTAGTCCCGACACCCGCACAGATACGCAGTATTTT. Protein: CASSPDTRTDTQYF.

This chain joins TRBV28 and TRBJ1-2; 9 positions agree with TRBD1. The CDR3 runs to 15 residues. V shed 5 bases and J 7 bases; nucleotides not matched to a gene: 11. The germline gives CDR1 MDHEN, CDR2 SYDVKM. Here the CDR3 reads CASSANRGLMGGYTF. CDR3 in DNA: TGTGCCAGCAGTGCGAACAGGGGGCTCATGGGTGGCTACACCTTC.

The J gene is TRBJ2-3, the V gene TRBV7-9, with D perhaps TRBD1 (6 bases). Germline-derived CDR1 and CDR2 are SEHNR and FQNEAQ (reference sequence). Trimming took off 5 bases at V and 0 bases at J, with 12 bases between the two ends. The CDR3 has 15 amino acids. This CDR3 reads CASSLTGSSTDTQYF. The CDR3, as DNA: TGTGCCAGCAGCCTGACAGGATCCAGCACAGATACGCAGTATTTT.

The chain couples TRBV30 to TRBJ1-5, with TRBD1 identical over 7 bases. The CDR3 covers 13 residues. Trimming removed 5 bases from V and 6 bases from J; junction bases left unmatched: 7. Germline CDR1 GTSNPN, CDR2 SVGIG (reference sequence). The CDR3 region is CAWGLTGAQPQHF. CDR3 nucleotides: TGTGCCTGGGGACTTACAGGGGCTCAGCCCCAGCATTTT.

CDR3 amino acids: CASSQAGPGRRYGYTF. Here the CDR3 DNA reads TGCGCCAGCAGCCAAGCCGGGCCAGGGCGGAGATATGGCTACACCTTC. The gene calls are TRBV4-1 and TRBJ1-2; possibly TRBD1 for D (5 bases). The CDR3 is 16 amino acids. Germline CDR1 is MGHRA and CDR2 is YSYEKL. V dropped 1 base and J dropped 5 bases, with 17 bases sitting between them.

This sequence joins TRBV20-1 and TRBJ2-7, with unresolved D. This CDR3 spans 10 amino acids. Germline CDR1 reads DFQATT; CDR2 reads SNEGSKA (reference sequence). V was clipped by 6 bases and J by 5 bases, with 8 bases between them. CDR3 sequence: CSAPRNEQYF. The CDR3 coding sequence is TGCAGTGCCCCGCGAAACGAGCAGTACTTC.

V is TRBV28 and J is TRBJ1-2; D is undetermined. The CDR3 spans 11 residues. V shed 3 bases and J shed 5 bases, with 4 bases lying between them. The germline gives CDR1 MDHEN, CDR2 SYDVKM. The CDR3 sequence: CASSFRYGYTF. The CDR3 bases are TGTGCCAGCAGTTTCCGTTATGGCTACACCTTC.

The chain carries TRBV27 and TRBJ1-1; 8 positions match TRBD1. This CDR3 is built from 13 residues. The V gene's germline CDR1 is MNHEY and CDR2 SMNVEV (reference sequence). The V segment lost 4 bases and the J segment 5 bases; nucleotides outside the gene matches: 3. CDR3 coding DNA: TGTGCCAGCAGTTCAGGGGGCGGGACTGAAGCTTTCTTT. Amino acid sequence: CASSSGGGTEAFF.

This clone showed up just once. V gene TRBV28 combines with J gene TRBJ2-6, with D possibly TRBD2 on 6 matching bases. Trimming shortened V by 4 bases and J by 0 bases, and 22 bases separated the two germline ends. Germline CDR1 reads MDHEN; CDR2 reads SYDVKM. This CDR3 is 20 amino acids long. CDR3 protein: CASSSNSGGTFSSGANVLTF. Here the CDR3 DNA reads TGTGCCAGCAGTTCAAACTCAGGCGGGACGTTCAGCTCTGGGGCCAACGTCCTGACTTTC.

This clone appeared a few times. The chain combines TRBV5-1 with TRBJ1-5; 9 positions agree with TRBD1. V trimming: 3 bases; J trimming: 9 bases; junction bases outside the gene matches: 4. Germline V lookup: CDR1 SGHRS, CDR2 YFSETQ. The CDR3 runs to 13 residues. CDR3 nucleotide sequence: TGCGCCAGCAGCTCAACAGGGGGCCTGCCCCAGCATTTT. Protein sequence: CASSSTGGLPQHF.

V usage is TRBV11-2 and J usage is TRBJ1-2; D call uncertain. This CDR3 has 14 amino acids. Trimming took off 5 bases at V and 4 bases at J, with 14 bases between the two ends. The V gene's germline CDR1 is SGHAT and CDR2 FQNNGV. The CDR3 loop reads CASSPPTLSYGYTF. As DNA, the CDR3 is TGTGCCAGCAGCCCCCCCACTCTGAGCTATGGCTACACCTTC.

J is TRBJ2-1 and V is TRBV7-9; no definite D call. Germline V CDR1 and CDR2: SEHNR, FQNEAQ (reference sequence). The CDR3 sequence is 15 residues long. The V and J ends lost 3 bases and 0 bases respectively, with 9 bases between them. The CDR3 loop reads CASSFYSSSYNEQFF. The CDR3 DNA reads as TGTGCCAGCAGCTTCTACTCTAGCTCCTACAATGAGCAGTTCTTC.

This chain links TRBV6-1 with TRBJ2-1; 11 bases line up with TRBD2. This CDR3 has 14 residues. The trim removed 6 bases at V and 3 bases at J, leaving 1 base unmatched. Germline assignment: CDR1 MNHNS and CDR2 SASEGT. CDR3 nucleotides: TGTGCCAGCAGGGGGACTAGCGGCTACAATGAGCAGTTCTTC. Translated, it gives CASRGTSGYNEQFF.